These 23 T cell receptor beta chains came from one sample sequenced in a study of shared clonotypes between healthy human individuals. This table comes from immunoSEQ multiplex PCR, and its TCRdb copy is limited to in-frame clones, with some not included. The sample has some 1 million clones; more than 60% are singletons. The specimen was memory CD4+ T cells sorted from blood. As for subset: CD45RA-negative fraction. The receptors here all came from a young man in good health.

The chain uses TRBV30 and TRBJ1-1; D is uncertain. Germline CDR1 reads GTSNPN; CDR2 reads SVGIG (reference sequence). This CDR3 comprises 13 residues. V was pared by 0 bases and J by 3 bases, with 8 bases between. The CDR3 DNA follows: TGTGCCTGGAGTGTAAACCCAGACACTGAAGCTTTCTTT. Protein: CAWSVNPDTEAFF.

This clone was counted a single time. The chain uses TRBV11-2 and TRBJ2-1; D unclear. Trimming stripped 2 bases from V and 3 bases from J, with 14 bases between. The CDR3 spans 16 residues. Germline V gene sequence: CDR1 SGHAT, CDR2 FQNNGV. CDR3 sequence (DNA): TGTGCCAGCAGCTTATCCGGCAGCACCGTCTACAATGAGCAGTTCTTC. This encodes CASSLSGSTVYNEQFF.

This sequence joins TRBV28 and TRBJ1-1; TRBD1 agrees at 9 bases. The CDR3 extends over 15 amino acids. The germline CDR1 and CDR2 sequences are MDHEN and SYDVKM. V gave up 0 bases and J gave up 4 bases; unmatched junction bases: 3. CDR3 residues: CASSLWGQGSTEAFF. The CDR3, as DNA: TGTGCCAGCAGTTTATGGGGACAGGGCAGCACTGAAGCTTTCTTT.

The chain is built from TRBV27 and TRBJ1-2; D is ambiguous. Germline V gene sequence: CDR1 MNHEY, CDR2 SMNVEV (reference sequence). There are 15 residues in the CDR3. V was shortened by 5 bases and J by 2 bases, with 15 bases between the two germline ends. The CDR3 sequence is CASSPSEVSNYGYTF. The CDR3 DNA is TGTGCCAGCAGTCCCTCCGAAGTTAGCAACTATGGCTACACCTTC.

This chain uses TRBV10-2 with TRBJ2-3, with D hard to call. The germline V gene has CDR1 WSHSY and CDR2 SAAADI. This CDR3 contains 16 residues. The V end lost 6 bases, the J end lost 0 bases, and 16 bases lay between the germline ends. CDR3 DNA sequence: TGCGCCAGCAGAGCCGATCAGACCACCAGCACAGATACGCAGTATTTT. Its translation is CASRADQTTSTDTQYF.

This clone was detected many times. The chain links TRBV14 to TRBJ1-1, with 7 bases that match TRBD1. CDR3 length: 14 residues. Germline CDR1 is SGHDN and CDR2 is FVKESK. V lost 2 bases to trimming and J lost 11 bases; unmatched junction nucleotides: 11. This CDR3 is CASSQLGTVPWAFF. In nucleotides, the CDR3 is TGTGCCAGCAGCCAACTCGGGACAGTCCCCTGGGCTTTCTTT.

The chain carries TRBV5-1 and TRBJ2-6; 8 positions match TRBD1. The CDR3 has 17 amino acids. The trim removed 7 bases at V and 1 base at J, leaving 10 bases unmatched. Germline V lookup: CDR1 SGHRS, CDR2 YFSETQ. CDR3 residues: CASGGQGFESGANVLTF. DNA for the CDR3: TGCGCCAGCGGAGGACAGGGATTCGAGTCTGGGGCCAACGTCCTGACTTTC.

This sequence joins TRBV30 and TRBJ1-1; 8 nucleotides align to TRBD1. Germline loops: CDR1 GTSNPN, CDR2 SVGIG (reference sequence). V gave up 8 bases and J gave up 0 bases; unmatched junction bases: 5. The CDR3 is made up of 13 amino acids. This CDR3 is CAVPGQVNTEAFF. The CDR3 coding sequence is TGTGCCGTACCGGGACAGGTGAACACTGAAGCTTTCTTT.

Here the CDR3 reads CASSQDHAGGVEPEQYF. The CDR3, as DNA: TGCGCCAGCAGCCAAGATCACGCAGGGGGCGTGGAACCCGAGCAGTACTTC. The chain has TRBV4-3 and TRBJ2-7; TRBD1 matches 8 bases. The germline CDR1 and CDR2 sequences are LGHNA and YSLEER. The CDR3 has 17 amino acids. The junction had 13 bases not matched to a gene; V was cut back by 0 bases and J by 6 bases.

The rearrangement joins TRBV19 to TRBJ1-3; a weak D match, TRBD1 (6 bases). The CDR3 length is 14 residues. Germline-derived CDR1 and CDR2 are LNHDA and SQIVND (reference sequence). Between the trimmed V and J ends, which lost 1 base and 7 bases, there was a span of 11 bases. CDR3 nucleotides: TGTGCCAGTAGTATAGTCGGCAGGGGTAACACCATATATTTT. It yields the protein CASSIVGRGNTIYF.

The V gene is TRBV5-1, the J gene TRBJ1-2, with 7 positions matching TRBD1. Unmatched junction bases numbered 8, after V lost 3 bases and J lost 3 bases. This CDR3 contains 15 residues. Germline V gives CDR1 SGHRS, CDR2 YFSETQ. The CDR3 here is CASSSGGTDYYGYTF. The CDR3 nucleotides read TGCGCCAGCAGCTCTGGCGGGACAGACTACTATGGCTACACCTTC. The variable domain in full, completed from reference TRBV5-1 and TRBJ1-2, reads KAGVTQTPRYLIKTRGQQVTLSCSPISGHRSVSWYQQTPGQGLQFLFEYFSETQRNKGNFPGRFSGRQFSNSRSEMNVSTLELGDSALYLCASSSGGTDYYGYTFGSGTRLTVV.

The V call is TRBV6-5, the J call TRBJ1-2; no clear D. Germline V gives CDR1 MNHEY, CDR2 SVGAGI. Trimming left V 0 bases short and J 8 bases short, with 13 bases between. The CDR3 is 14 residues long. The CDR3 sequence is CASSYSDGLFGYTF. The DNA for the CDR3 is TGTGCCAGCAGTTACTCGGACGGTCTTTTCGGCTACACCTTC.

This clone appeared a single time. The chain joins TRBV6-1 to TRBJ1-4; 9 bases map to TRBD1. The CDR3 extends over 14 amino acids. J gave up 8 bases and V 1 base, and 2 bases lay outside the gene matches. The germline V gene has CDR1 MNHNS and CDR2 SASEGT. The CDR3 nucleotides read TGTGCCAGCAGTGAAGGGACAGGGGCCGAAAAACTGTTTTTT. Its translation: CASSEGTGAEKLFF.

This clone occurred a few times. The genes are TRBV10-1 and TRBJ2-7, with TRBD1 as a possible D gene (6 bases). The germline V gene has CDR1 WNHNN and CDR2 SYGVQD (reference sequence). The CDR3 extends over 12 amino acids. V lost 9 bases, J lost 3 bases, and 12 bases lay in between. This CDR3 reads CARGQINYEQYF. The CDR3 nucleotides read TGCGCCAGAGGACAGATAAACTACGAGCAGTACTTC.

This clone is a singleton in its sample. The rearrangement joins TRBV2 to TRBJ2-1, with D tentatively TRBD2 (5 bases). This CDR3 spans 15 amino acids. V was shortened by 6 bases and J by 0 bases, with 12 bases between the two germline ends. Germline CDR1 reads SNHLY; CDR2 reads FYNNEI. DNA for the CDR3: TGTGCCAGCAGCCAGGCGGGTAGCTCCTACAATGAGCAGTTCTTC. Amino acids: CASSQAGSSYNEQFF.

V and J are TRBV4-3 and TRBJ2-7; 12 nucleotides match TRBD1. In germline, CDR1 is LGHNA, CDR2 YSLEER. V lost 0 bases to trimming and J lost 6 bases; unmatched junction nucleotides: 6. The CDR3 sequence is 16 residues long. The CDR3 region has the DNA TGCGCCAGCAGCCAAGACCGGGACAGGGGGCAAGGCGAGCAGTACTTC. This sequence encodes CASSQDRDRGQGEQYF.

This clone has a handful of counts. The CDR3, as DNA: TGTGCCAGCAGCTTGGTAGGGAACGAGCAGTACTTC. Amino acids: CASSLVGNEQYF. The chain links TRBV5-4 to TRBJ2-7, with D unclear. The germline gives CDR1 SGHNT, CDR2 YYREEE (reference sequence). The CDR3 is 12 residues long. V gave up 0 bases and J gave up 5 bases, with 6 bases separating them.

J is TRBJ2-1 and V is TRBV6-1; tentatively, D is TRBD1 (6 bases). V lost 5 bases, J lost 0 bases, and 11 bases lay in between. This CDR3 has 15 residues. Germline assignment: CDR1 MNHNS and CDR2 SASEGT. As DNA, the CDR3 is TGTGCCAGCAGTACCACAGGGACCTCCTACAATGAGCAGTTCTTC. Translation: CASSTTGTSYNEQFF.

This clone came up a few times. The same CDR3 arises from other DNA sequences in this sample as well. The rearrangement uses TRBV30 and TRBJ1-5, with D perhaps TRBD1 (5 bases). The germline V gene encodes CDR1 GTSNPN and CDR2 SVGIG (reference sequence). The ends were cut back, 0 bases at V and 4 bases at J, with 7 bases in the middle. The CDR3 contains 13 residues. CDR3 nucleotides: TGTGCCTGGAGTGTACAGGTTAATCAGCCCCAGCATTTT. Translation: CAWSVQVNQPQHF. The whole variable domain, filled in from reference TRBV30 and TRBJ1-5, reads SQTIHQWPATLVQPVGSPLSLECTVEGTSNPNLYWYRQAAGRGLQLLFYSVGIGQISSEVPQNLSASRPQDRQFILSSKKLLLSDSGFYLCAWSVQVNQPQHFGDGTRLSIL.

The V call is TRBV10-3, the J call TRBJ2-5; 7 positions agree with TRBD2. Germline V lookup: CDR1 ENHRY, CDR2 SYGVKD. The CDR3 extends over 14 amino acids. V shed 8 bases and J 5 bases; nucleotides not matched to a gene: 11. The CDR3 reads CAIAEIQRGETQYF. The DNA of the CDR3 is TGTGCCATCGCTGAGATACAGCGGGGTGAGACCCAGTACTTC.

The V gene is TRBV21-1, the J gene TRBJ2-3; TRBD2 reflects the table's D call only, with no check against the DNA. TRBV21-1 is annotated as a pseudogene. The CDR3 is 17 amino acids. In nucleotides, the CDR3 is TGTGCCAGCAGCAAAGCGCGGCTAGCGGGGGGCTCAGATACGCAGTATTTT. Translated, it gives CASSKARLAGGSDTQYF.

The rearrangement links TRBV30 to TRBJ1-1, with 7 bases fitting TRBD1. Losses at the gene ends were 5 bases for V and 1 base for J; bases not matched to a gene: 4. The CDR3 extends over 13 amino acids. Germline values: CDR1 GTSNPN, CDR2 SVGIG (reference sequence). The CDR3 DNA sequence: TGTGCCTGGGAGAGACAGGGGAACACTGAAGCTTTCTTT. Translation gives CAWERQGNTEAFF.

The V gene is TRBV19, the J gene TRBJ1-4; D is ambiguous. The V gene lost 5 bases and the J gene lost 5 bases, with 12 bases spanning the gap. This CDR3 region has 14 residues. The germline CDR1 and CDR2 sequences are LNHDA and SQIVND (reference sequence). CDR3 sequence reads: CASSHRAPNEKLFF. The CDR3 nucleotides read TGTGCCAGTAGTCACCGGGCCCCGAATGAAAAACTGTTTTTT.